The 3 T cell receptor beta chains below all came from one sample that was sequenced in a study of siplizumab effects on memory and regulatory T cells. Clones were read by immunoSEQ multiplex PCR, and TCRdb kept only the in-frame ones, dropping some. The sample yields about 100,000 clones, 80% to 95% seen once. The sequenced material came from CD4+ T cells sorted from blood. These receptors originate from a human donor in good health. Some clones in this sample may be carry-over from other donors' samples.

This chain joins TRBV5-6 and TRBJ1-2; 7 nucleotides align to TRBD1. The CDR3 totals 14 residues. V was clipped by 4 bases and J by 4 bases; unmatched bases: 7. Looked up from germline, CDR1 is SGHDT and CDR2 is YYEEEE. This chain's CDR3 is CASSPGTVSYGYTF. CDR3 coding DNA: TGTGCCAGCAGCCCGGGGACAGTGTCCTATGGCTACACCTTC.

The CDR3 reads CASSLPLRAASSYEQYF. The CDR3 nucleotides are TGTGCCAGCAGTTTGCCCCTTCGAGCGGCCAGCTCCTACGAGCAGTACTTC. V and J are TRBV28 and TRBJ2-7; the D gene is possibly TRBD2 (5 bases). Germline values: CDR1 MDHEN, CDR2 SYDVKM. V lost 3 bases, J lost 0 bases, and 18 bases lay in between. The CDR3 extends over 17 amino acids.

The CDR3 DNA reads TGTGCCAGCAGCGCCCCGCCTGGGACGGTCGGCTATGGCTACACCTTC. Translated, it gives CASSAPPGTVGYGYTF. V gene TRBV9 combines with J gene TRBJ1-2, with D possibly TRBD1 on 5 matching bases. Germline V gene data show CDR1 as SGDLS and CDR2 as YYNGEE. This CDR3 is 16 amino acids long. The V end lost 3 bases, the J end lost 4 bases, and 19 bases lay between the germline ends.